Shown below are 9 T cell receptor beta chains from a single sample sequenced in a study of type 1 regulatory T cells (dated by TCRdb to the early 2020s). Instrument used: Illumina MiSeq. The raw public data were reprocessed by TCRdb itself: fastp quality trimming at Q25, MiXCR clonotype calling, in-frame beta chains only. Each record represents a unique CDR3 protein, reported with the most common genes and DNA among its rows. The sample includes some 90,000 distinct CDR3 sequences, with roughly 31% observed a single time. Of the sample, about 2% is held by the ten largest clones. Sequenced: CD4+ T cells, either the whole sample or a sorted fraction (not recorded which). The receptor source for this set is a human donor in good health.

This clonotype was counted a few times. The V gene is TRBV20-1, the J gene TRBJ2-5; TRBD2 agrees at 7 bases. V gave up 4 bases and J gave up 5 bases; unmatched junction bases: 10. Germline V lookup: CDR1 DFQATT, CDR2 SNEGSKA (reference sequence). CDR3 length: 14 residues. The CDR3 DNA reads TGCAGTGCTACCTCGACTAGCTCGGCTGAGACCCAGTACTTC. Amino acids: CSATSTSSAETQYF.

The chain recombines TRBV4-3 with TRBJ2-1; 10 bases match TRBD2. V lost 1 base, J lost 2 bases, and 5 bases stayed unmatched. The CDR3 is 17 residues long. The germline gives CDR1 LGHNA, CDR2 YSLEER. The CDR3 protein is CASSQVNSGRTYNEQFF. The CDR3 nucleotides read TGCGCCAGCAGCCAAGTAAATAGCGGGAGGACCTACAATGAGCAGTTCTTC.

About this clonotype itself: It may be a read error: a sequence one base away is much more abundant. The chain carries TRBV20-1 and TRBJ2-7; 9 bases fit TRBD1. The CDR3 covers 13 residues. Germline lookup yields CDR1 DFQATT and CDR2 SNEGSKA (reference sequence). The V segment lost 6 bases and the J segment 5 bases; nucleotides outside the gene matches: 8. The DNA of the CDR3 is TGCAGTGCCACAGGGGGCAGGAGCAACGAGCAGTACTTC. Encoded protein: CSATGGRSNEQYF.

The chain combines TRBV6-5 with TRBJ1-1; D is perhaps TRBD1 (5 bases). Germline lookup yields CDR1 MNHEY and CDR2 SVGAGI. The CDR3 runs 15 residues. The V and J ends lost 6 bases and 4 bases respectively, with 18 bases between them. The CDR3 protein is CASRMGRELGTEAFF. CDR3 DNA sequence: TGTGCCAGCAGGATGGGACGAGAGCTGGGCACTGAAGCTTTCTTT.

CDR3 loop: CASRPVGVGEQFF. The CDR3 region has the DNA TGTGCCAGCAGACCTGTGGGGGTCGGTGAGCAGTTCTTC. J is TRBJ2-1 and V is TRBV3-1; possibly TRBD1 or TRBD2 for D (5 bases each). Germline values: CDR1 LGHDT, CDR2 YNNKEL (reference sequence). Deletions cut 6 bases from V and 9 bases from J, with 15 bases between. The length of the CDR3 is 13 residues.

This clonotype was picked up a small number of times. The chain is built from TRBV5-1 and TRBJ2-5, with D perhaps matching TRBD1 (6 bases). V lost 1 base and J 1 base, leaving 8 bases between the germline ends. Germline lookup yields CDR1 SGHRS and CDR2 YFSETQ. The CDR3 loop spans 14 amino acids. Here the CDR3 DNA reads TGCGCCAGCAGCTTGCAGGGGACCCAAGAGACCCAGTACTTC. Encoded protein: CASSLQGTQETQYF.

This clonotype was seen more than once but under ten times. The CDR3: CASSPQGIYGYTF. CDR3 sequence (DNA): TGTGCCAGCAGCCCGCAGGGTATTTATGGCTACACCTTC. V and J are TRBV3-1 and TRBJ1-2, with a tentative D call TRBD1 (5 bases). The germline V and J ends were trimmed by 4 bases and 5 bases, with 11 bases remaining between them. Germline V gene sequence: CDR1 LGHDT, CDR2 YNNKEL (reference sequence). The CDR3 is 13 residues long. Full variable domain (rest looked up from reference TRBV3-1 and TRBJ1-2): DTAVSQTPKYLVTQMGNDKSIKCEQNLGHDTMYWYKQDSKKFLKIMFSYNNKELIINETVPNRFSPKSPDKAHLNLHINSLELGDSAVYFCASSPQGIYGYTFGSGTRLTVV.

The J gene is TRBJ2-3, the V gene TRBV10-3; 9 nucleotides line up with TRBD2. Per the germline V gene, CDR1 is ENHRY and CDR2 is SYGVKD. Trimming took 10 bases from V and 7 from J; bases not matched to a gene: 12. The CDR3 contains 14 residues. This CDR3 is CATGASGMSNTQYF. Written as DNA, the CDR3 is TGTGCCACCGGGGCTAGCGGGATGTCGAATACGCAGTATTTT.

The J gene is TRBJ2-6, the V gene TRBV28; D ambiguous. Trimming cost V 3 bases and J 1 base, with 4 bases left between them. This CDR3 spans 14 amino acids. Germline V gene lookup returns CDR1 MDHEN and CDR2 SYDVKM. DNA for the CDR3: TGTGCCAGCAGTTTCCTATCTGGGGCCAACGTCCTGACTTTC. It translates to CASSFLSGANVLTF.